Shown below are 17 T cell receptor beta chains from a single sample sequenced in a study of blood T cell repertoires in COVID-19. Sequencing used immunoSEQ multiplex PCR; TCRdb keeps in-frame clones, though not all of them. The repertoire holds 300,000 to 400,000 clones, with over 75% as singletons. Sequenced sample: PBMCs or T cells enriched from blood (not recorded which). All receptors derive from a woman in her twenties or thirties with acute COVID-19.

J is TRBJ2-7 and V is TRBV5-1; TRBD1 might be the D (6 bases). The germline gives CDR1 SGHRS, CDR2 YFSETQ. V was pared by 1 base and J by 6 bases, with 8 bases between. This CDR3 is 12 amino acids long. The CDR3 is CASSLMGAEQYF. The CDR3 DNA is TGCGCCAGCAGCTTGATGGGGGCCGAGCAGTACTTC. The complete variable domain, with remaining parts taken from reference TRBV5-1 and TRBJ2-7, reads KAGVTQTPRYLIKTRGQQVTLSCSPISGHRSVSWYQQTPGQGLQFLFEYFSETQRNKGNFPGRFSGRQFSNSRSEMNVSTLELGDSALYLCASSLMGAEQYFGPGTRLTVT.

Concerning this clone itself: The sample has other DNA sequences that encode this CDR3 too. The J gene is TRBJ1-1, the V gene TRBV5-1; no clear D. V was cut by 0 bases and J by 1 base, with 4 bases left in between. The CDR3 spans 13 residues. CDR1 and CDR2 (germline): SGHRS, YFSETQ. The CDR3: CASSLDRNTEAFF. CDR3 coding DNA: TGCGCCAGCAGCTTGGATAGGAACACTGAAGCTTTCTTT.

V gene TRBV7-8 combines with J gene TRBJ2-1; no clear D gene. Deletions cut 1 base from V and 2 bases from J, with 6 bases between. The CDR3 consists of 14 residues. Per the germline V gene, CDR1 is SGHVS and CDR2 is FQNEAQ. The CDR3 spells CASSLVETYNEQFF. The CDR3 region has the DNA TGTGCCAGCAGCTTAGTAGAGACCTACAATGAGCAGTTCTTC.

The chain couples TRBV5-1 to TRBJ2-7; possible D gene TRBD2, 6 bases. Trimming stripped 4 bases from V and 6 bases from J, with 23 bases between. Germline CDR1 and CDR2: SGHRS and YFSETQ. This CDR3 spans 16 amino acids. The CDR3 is CASSGGLGSLLSEQYF. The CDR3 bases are TGCGCCAGCAGCGGGGGGTTGGGTAGCCTCTTATCCGAGCAGTACTTC. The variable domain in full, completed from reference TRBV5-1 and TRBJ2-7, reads KAGVTQTPRYLIKTRGQQVTLSCSPISGHRSVSWYQQTPGQGLQFLFEYFSETQRNKGNFPGRFSGRQFSNSRSEMNVSTLELGDSALYLCASSGGLGSLLSEQYFGPGTRLTVT.

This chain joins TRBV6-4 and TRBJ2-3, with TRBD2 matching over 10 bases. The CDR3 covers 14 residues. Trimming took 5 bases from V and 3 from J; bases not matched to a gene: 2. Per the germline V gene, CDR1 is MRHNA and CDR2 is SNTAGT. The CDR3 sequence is CASSPGLATDTQYF. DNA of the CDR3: TGTGCCAGCAGTCCGGGACTAGCGACAGATACGCAGTATTTT.

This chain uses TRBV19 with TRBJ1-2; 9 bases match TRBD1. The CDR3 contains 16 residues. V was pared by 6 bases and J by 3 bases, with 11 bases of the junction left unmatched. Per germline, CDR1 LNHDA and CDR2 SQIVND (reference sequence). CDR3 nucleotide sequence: TGTGCCAGTAGCACCTCCGCCGGGACAGGGTACTATGGCTACACCTTC. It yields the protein CASSTSAGTGYYGYTF.

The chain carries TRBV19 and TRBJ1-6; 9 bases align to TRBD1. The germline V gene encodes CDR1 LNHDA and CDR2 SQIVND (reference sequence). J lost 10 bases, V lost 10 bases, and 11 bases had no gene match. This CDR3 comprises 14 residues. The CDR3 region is CATSPRQGGSPLHF. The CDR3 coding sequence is TGTGCCACCTCACCTCGACAGGGGGGATCACCCCTCCACTTT.

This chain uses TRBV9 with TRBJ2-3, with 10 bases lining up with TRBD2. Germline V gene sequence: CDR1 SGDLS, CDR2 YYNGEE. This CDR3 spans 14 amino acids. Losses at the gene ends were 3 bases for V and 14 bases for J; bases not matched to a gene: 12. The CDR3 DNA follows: TGTGCCAGCAGCGAGCGGGGGGGTCCGTCTCTGCCGTATTTT. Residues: CASSERGGPSLPYF.

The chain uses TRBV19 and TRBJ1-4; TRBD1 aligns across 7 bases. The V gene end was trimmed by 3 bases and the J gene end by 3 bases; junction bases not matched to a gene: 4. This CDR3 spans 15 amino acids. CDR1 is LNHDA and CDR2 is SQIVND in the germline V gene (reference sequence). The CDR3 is CASSMGDRPNEKLFF. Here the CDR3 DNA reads TGTGCCAGTAGTATGGGGGACAGACCTAATGAAAAACTGTTTTTT. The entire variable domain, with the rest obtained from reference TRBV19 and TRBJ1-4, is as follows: DGGITQSPKYLFRKEGQNVTLSCEQNLNHDAMYWYRQDPGQGLRLIYYSQIVNDFQKGDIAEGYSVSREKKESFPLTVTSAQKNPTAFYLCASSMGDRPNEKLFFGSGTQLSVL.

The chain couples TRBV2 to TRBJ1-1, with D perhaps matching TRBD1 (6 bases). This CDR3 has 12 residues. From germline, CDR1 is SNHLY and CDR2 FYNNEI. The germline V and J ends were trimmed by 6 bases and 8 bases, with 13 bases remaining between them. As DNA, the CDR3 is TGTGCCAGCAGACCCGGACAGCGGGAAGCTTTCTTT. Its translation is CASRPGQREAFF.

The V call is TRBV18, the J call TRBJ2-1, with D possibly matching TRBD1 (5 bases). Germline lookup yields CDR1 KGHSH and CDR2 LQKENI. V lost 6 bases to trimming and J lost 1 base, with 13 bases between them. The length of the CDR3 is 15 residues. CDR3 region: CASSLDQGSYNEQFF. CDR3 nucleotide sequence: TGTGCCAGCTCCCTCGACCAGGGATCCTACAATGAGCAGTTCTTC.

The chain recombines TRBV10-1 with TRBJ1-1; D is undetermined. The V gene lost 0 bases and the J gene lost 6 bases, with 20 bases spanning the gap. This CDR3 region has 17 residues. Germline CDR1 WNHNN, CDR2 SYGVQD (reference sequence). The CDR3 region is CASSESTPRGAGAEAFF. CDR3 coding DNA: TGCGCCAGCAGTGAGTCCACGCCACGGGGTGCAGGTGCTGAAGCTTTCTTT.

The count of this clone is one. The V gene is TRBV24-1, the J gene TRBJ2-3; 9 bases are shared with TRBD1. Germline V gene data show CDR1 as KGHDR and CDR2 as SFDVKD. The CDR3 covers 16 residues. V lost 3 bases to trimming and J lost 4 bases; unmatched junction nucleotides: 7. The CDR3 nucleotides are TGTGCCACCAGTGATCCTACGGGACAGGGTGCAGATACGCAGTATTTT. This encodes CATSDPTGQGADTQYF.

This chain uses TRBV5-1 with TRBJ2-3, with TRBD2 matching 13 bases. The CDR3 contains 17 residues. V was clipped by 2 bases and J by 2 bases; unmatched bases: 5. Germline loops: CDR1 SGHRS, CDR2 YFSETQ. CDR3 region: CASSFRLAGGHTDTQYF. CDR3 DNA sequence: TGCGCCAGCAGCTTTCGACTAGCGGGGGGCCACACAGATACGCAGTATTTT.

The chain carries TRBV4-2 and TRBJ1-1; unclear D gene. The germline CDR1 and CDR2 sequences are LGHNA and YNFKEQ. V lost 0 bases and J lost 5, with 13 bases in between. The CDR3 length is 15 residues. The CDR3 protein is CASSQEMRIWTEAFF. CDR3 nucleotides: TGTGCCAGCAGCCAAGAGATGAGGATATGGACTGAAGCTTTCTTT.

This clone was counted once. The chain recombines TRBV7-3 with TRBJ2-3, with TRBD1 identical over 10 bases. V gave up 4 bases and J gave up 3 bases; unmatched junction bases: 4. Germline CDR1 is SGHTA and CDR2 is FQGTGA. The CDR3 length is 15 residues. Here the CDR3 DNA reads TGTGCCAGCAGCTCGACAGGGGGCGGGACAGATACGCAGTATTTT. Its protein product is CASSSTGGGTDTQYF.

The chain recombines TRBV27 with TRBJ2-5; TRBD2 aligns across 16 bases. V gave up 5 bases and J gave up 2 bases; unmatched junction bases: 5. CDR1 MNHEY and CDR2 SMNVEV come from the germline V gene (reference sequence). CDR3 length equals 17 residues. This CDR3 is CASSRGLAGGRQETQYF. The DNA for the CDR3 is TGTGCCAGCAGTAGGGGACTAGCGGGGGGGCGGCAAGAGACCCAGTACTTC.